This entry is about one T cell receptor (beta chain). Antigen: not known. This sample stems from a study of cytomegalovirus exposure and HLA in healthy donors. Study results and caveats: Excluded were some V segments that proved indistinguishable, including TRBV6-2 and TRBV6-3. Earlier findings revealed that most TCR beta V segments proved productive either about 87% or about 30% of the time. Upon later analysis, TCR association rates were observed to vary by HLA locus, being highest for DRB1 and lowest for HLA-C. In vitro checks showed that a few CMV-associated chains really do target CMV antigens.

PCR used 60 Vbeta primers and 13 Jbeta primers. Sequencing used immunoSEQ multiplex PCR; TCRdb keeps in-frame clones, though not all of them. This sample contains about 130,000 clones. This CDR3 is 15 amino acids long. Trimming stripped 3 bases from V and 8 bases from J, with 19 bases between. Germline-derived CDR1 and CDR2 are KGHSH and LQKENI. The chain has TRBV18 and TRBJ1-1, with D unclear. Material: PBMCs. This receptor was obtained from a woman aged 35 to 49 in good health and CMV-seropositive. In DNA, the CDR3 is TGTGCCAGCTCACCGATCCACGGTGCTCGCATCGAAGCTTTCTTT. As protein: CASSPIHGARIEAFF. The variable domain in full, completed from reference TRBV18 and TRBJ1-1, reads NAGVMQNPRHLVRRRGQEARLRCSPMKGHSHVYWYRQLPEEGLKFMVYLQKENIIDESGMPKERFSAEFPKEGPSILRIQQVVRGDSAAYFCASSPIHGARIEAFFGQGTRLTVV.